This T cell receptor (beta chain) appears in the sequencing data of a study of blood T cell repertoires in COVID-19. Study at large: The origin of the acute and convalescent COVID-19 samples was the United States, Italy and Spain. Nucleic acid was either cDNA or gDNA, and it came from T cells, B-cell-depleted T cells, or PBMCs.

The CDR3 is 15 amino acids. The junction had 6 bases not matched to a gene; V was cut back by 0 bases and J by 10 bases. Per germline, CDR1 SGHDT and CDR2 YYEEEE. As handled by the study authors: Estimation of nucleated cell counts was performed using reference gene primer amplification. Profiled with immunoSEQ multiplex PCR; TCRdb holds only in-frame clones, not every one. From that table come the V and J calls and clone size; the DNA was used to work out D and trimming. The table records around 100,000 clones, roughly 80% of them present only once. J is TRBJ2-1 and V is TRBV5-6; the match to TRBD2 covers 11 bases. Sequenced: peripheral blood. The sequence derives from a man aged 55 to 70 with acute or convalescent COVID-19. The CDR3 reads CASSLDSGRALEQFF. CDR3 nucleotide sequence: TGTGCCAGCAGCTTGGATAGCGGGAGGGCCTTAGAGCAGTTCTTC.